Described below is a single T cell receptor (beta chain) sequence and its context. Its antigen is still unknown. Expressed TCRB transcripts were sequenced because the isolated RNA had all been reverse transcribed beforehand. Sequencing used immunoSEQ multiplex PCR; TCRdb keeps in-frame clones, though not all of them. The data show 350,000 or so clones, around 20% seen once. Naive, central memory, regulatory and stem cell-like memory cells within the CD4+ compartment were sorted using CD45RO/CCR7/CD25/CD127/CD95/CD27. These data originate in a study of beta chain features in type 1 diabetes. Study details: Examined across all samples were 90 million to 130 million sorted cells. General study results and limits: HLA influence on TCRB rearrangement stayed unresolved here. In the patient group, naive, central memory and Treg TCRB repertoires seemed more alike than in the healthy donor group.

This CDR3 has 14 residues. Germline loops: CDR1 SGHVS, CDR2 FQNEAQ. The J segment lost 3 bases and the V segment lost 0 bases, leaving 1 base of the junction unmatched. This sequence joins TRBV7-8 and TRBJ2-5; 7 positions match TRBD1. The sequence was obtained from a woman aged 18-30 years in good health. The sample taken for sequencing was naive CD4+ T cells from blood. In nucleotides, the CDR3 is TGTGCCAGCAGCTTAGCCGGGACAGAAGAGACCCAGTACTTC. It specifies CASSLAGTEETQYF. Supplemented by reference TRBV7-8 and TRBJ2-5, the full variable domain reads GAGVSQSPRYKVAKRGQDVALRCDPISGHVSLFWYQQALGQGPEFLTYFQNEAQLDKSGLPSDRFFAERPEGSVSTLKIQRTQQEDSAVYLCASSLAGTEETQYFGPGTRLLVL.